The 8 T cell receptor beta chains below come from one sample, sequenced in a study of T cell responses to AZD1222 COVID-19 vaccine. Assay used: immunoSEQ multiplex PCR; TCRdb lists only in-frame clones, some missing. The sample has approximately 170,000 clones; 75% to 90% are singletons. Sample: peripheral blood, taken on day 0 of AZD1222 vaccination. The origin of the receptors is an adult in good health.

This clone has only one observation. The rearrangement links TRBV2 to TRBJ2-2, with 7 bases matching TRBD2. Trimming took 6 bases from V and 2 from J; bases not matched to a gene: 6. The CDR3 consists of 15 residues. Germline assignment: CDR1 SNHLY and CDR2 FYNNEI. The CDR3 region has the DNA TGTGCCAGCAGCCCTGGACTAGACAACACCGGGGAGCTGTTTTTT. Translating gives CASSPGLDNTGELFF.

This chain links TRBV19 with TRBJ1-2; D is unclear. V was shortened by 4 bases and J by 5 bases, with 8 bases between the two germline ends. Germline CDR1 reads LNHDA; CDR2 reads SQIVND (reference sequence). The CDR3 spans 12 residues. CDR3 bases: TGTGCCAGTAGTACGGGGAGGTATGGCTACACCTTC. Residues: CASSTGRYGYTF. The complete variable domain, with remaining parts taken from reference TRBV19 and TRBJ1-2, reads DGGITQSPKYLFRKEGQNVTLSCEQNLNHDAMYWYRQDPGQGLRLIYYSQIVNDFQKGDIAEGYSVSREKKESFPLTVTSAQKNPTAFYLCASSTGRYGYTFGSGTRLTVV.

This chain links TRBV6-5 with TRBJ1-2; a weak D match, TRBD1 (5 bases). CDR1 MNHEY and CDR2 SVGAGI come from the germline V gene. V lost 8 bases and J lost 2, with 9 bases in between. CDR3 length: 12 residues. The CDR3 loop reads CASGGVNYGYTF. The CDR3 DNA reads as TGTGCCAGCGGGGGGGTGAACTATGGCTACACCTTC.

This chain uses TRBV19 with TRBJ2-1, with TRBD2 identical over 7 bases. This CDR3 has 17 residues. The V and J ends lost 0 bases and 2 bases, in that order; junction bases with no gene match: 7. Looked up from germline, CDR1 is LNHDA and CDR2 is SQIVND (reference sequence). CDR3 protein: CASSIDQGGIPYNEQFF. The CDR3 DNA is TGTGCCAGTAGTATAGATCAGGGAGGGATCCCCTACAATGAGCAGTTCTTC.

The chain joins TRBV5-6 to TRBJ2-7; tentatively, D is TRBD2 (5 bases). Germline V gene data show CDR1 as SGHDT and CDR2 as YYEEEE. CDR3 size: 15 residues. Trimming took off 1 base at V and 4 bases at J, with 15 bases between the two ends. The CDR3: CASSLSRRNQYEQYV. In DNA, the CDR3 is TGTGCCAGCAGCTTGTCGAGGAGGAACCAATACGAGCAGTACGTC.

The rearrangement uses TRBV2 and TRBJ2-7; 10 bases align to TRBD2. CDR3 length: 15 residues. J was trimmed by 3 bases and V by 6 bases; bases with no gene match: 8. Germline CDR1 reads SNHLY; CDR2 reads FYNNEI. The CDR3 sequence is CASRAPQRGGYEQYF. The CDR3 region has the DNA TGTGCCAGCAGGGCCCCCCAGCGGGGGGGCTACGAGCAGTACTTC. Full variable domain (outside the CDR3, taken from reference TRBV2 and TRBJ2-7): EPEVTQTPSHQVTQMGQEVILRCVPISNHLYFYWYRQILGQKVEFLVSFYNNEISEKSEIFDDQFSVERPDGSNFTLKIRSTKLEDSAMYFCASRAPQRGGYEQYFGPGTRLTVT.

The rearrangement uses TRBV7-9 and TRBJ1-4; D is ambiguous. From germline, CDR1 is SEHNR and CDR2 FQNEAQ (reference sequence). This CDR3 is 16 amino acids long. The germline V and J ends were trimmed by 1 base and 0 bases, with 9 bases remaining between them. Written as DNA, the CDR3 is TGTGCCAGCAGCTTAGGCTTTCCCACAACTAATGAAAAACTGTTTTTT. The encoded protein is CASSLGFPTTNEKLFF.

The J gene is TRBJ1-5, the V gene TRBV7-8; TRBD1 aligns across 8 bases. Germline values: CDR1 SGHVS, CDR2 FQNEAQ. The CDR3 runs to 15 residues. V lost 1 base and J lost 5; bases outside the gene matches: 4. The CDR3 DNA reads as TGTGCCAGCAGCTTAGGGCCAGGGGGCGATCAGCCCCAGCATTTT. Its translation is CASSLGPGGDQPQHF.